The 3 T cell receptor gamma chains reported below all come from one sample, sequenced in a study of γδ T cells in repeated Plasmodium falciparum infection. Flow sorting of PBMC yielded separate Vgamma9/Vdelta2+ and Vdelta2-negative gammadelta T cell populations for bulk repertoire analysis. TCRdb reanalysed the multiplex PCR reads via CATT. The sample includes roughly 24,000 gamma-chain clones, about 3% of them seen just once. The specimen was gamma-delta T cells from blood. These receptor sequences come from a pool of human donors (malaria-infected and uninfected, not separated).

A word on this clone: TCRdb pairs this DNA with a much larger clone's protein that differs at residue 10, likely a read error; the protein shown was translated from the DNA. The chain uses TRGV9 and TRGJP. Matching the DNA to germline supplied the J gene, which TCRdb does not give. The length of the CDR3 is 13 residues. Per the germline V gene, CDR1 is GITISATS and CDR2 is ISYDGTV (reference sequence). CDR3: CASGELGKKVKVF. CDR3 coding DNA: TGTGCCTCAGGGGAGTTGGGCAAAAAAGTCAAGGTATTT.

Concerning this clone itself: TCRdb's entry gives the protein of a much larger clone, which mismatches this DNA's translation at residue 12, likely from a read error; the protein reported here is translated from the DNA. The J gene is uncalled and the V gene is TRGV8. The CDR3 extends over 14 amino acids. Per the germline V gene, CDR1 is VENAVY and CDR2 is YDSYNSRV. CDR3 coding DNA: TGTGCCACCTGGGATATGTCGAATTATTATAAGGAACTCTTT. Amino acid sequence: CATWDMSNYYKELF.

This clone has a count of ten or more. TCRdb attributes to this sequence the protein of a much larger clone, which differs from the DNA translation at residue 6; a read error is likely, and the protein displayed is translated from the DNA. The chain joins TRGV9 to TRGJP. The J gene comes from matching the DNA to germline here; TCRdb lacks it. Per germline, CDR1 GITISATS and CDR2 ISYDGTV (reference sequence). This CDR3 comprises 17 residues. With 2 bases clipped from V and 7 bases from J, the junction kept 8 bases outside the gene matches. CDR3 in amino acids: CALWEATGELGKKIKVF. Written as DNA, the CDR3 is TGTGCCTTGTGGGAGGCGACTGGTGAGTTGGGCAAAAAAATCAAGGTATTT.